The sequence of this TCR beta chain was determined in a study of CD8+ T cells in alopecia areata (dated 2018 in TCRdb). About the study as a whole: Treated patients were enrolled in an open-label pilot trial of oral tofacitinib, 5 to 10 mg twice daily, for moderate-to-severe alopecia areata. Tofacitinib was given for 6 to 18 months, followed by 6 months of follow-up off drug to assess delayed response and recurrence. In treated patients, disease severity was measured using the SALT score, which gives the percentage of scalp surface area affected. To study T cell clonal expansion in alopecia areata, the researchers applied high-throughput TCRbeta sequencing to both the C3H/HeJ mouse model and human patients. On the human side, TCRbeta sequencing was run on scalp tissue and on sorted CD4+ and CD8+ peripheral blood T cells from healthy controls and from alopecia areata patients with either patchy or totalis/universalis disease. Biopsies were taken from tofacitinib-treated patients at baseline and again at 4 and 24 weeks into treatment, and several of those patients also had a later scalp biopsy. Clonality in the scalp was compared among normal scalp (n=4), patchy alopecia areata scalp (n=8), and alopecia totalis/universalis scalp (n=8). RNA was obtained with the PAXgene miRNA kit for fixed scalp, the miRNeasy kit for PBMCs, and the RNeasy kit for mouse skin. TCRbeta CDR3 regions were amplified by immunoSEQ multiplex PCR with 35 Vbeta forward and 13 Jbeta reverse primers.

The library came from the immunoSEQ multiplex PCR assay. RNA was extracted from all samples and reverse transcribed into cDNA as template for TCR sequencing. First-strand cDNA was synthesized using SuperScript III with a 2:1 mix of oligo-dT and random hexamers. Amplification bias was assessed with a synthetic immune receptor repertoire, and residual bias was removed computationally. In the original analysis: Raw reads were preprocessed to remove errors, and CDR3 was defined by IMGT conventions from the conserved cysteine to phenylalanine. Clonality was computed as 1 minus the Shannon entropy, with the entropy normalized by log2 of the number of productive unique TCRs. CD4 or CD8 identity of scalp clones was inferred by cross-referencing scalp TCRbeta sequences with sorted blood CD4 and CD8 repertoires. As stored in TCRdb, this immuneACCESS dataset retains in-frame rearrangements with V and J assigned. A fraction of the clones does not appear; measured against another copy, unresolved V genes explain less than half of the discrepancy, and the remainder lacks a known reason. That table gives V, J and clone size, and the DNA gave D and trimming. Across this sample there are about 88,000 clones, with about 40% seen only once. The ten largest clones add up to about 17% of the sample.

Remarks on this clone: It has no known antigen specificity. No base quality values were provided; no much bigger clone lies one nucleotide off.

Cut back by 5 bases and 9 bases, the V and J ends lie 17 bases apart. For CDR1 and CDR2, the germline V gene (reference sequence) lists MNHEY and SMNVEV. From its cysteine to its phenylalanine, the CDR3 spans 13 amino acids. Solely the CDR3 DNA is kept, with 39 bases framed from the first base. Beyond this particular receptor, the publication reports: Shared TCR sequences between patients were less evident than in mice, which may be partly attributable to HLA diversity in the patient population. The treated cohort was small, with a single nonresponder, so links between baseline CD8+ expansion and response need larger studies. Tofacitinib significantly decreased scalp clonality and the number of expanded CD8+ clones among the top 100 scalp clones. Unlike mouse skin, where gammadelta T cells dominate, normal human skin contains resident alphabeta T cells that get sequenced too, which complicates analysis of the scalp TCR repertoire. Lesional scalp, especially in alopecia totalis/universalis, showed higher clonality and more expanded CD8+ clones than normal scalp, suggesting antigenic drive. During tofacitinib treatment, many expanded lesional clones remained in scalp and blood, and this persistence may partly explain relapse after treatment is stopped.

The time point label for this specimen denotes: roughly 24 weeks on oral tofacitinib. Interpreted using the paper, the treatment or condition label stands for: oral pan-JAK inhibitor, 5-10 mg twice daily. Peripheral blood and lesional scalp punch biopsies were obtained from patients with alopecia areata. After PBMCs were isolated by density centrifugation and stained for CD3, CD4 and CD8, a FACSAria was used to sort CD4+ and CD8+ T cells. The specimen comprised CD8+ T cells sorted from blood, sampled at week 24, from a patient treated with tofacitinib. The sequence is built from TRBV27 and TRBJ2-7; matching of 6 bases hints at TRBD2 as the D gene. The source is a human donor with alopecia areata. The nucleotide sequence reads TGTGCCAGCAGTCCAGCCTCCGGGAGAAGGCAGTACTTC. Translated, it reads CASSPASGRRQYF.